The sequence of this TCR beta chain was determined in a study of blood T cell repertoires in COVID-19. Generated by immunoSEQ multiplex PCR, the TCRdb table keeps only in-frame clones and is missing some. The sample yields roughly 65,000 clones, roughly 90% seen once. Germline trimming cut 3 bases from V and 9 bases from J; bases unmatched to any gene: 7. This CDR3 comprises 16 residues. Germline CDR1 SGHTA, CDR2 FQGNSA. The chain employs TRBV7-2 and TRBJ1-6; 11 bases are a match to TRBD1. The receptor was derived from a man aged 55 to 70 with acute or convalescent COVID-19. The sample comprised peripheral blood. CDR3 DNA sequence: TGTGCCAGCAGCTTTGAACCCGGGACAGGGGGTTCACCCCTCCACTTT. Amino acid sequence: CASSFEPGTGGSPLHF.